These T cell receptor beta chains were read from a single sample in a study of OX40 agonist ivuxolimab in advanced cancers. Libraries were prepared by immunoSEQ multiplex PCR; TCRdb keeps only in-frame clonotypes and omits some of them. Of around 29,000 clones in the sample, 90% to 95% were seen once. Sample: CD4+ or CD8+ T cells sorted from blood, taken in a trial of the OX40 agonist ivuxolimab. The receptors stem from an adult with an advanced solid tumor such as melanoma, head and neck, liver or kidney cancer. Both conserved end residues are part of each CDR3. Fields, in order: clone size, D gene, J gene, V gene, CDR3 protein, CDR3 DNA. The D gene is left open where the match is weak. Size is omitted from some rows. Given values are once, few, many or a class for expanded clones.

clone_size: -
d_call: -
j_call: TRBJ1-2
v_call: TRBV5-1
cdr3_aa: CASSLVTGNYGYTF
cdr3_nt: TGCGCCAGCAGCTTGGTCACAGGGAACTATGGCTACACCTTC

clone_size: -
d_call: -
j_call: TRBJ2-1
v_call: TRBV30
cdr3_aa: CAWSVWALREQFF
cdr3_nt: TGTGCCTGGAGTGTCTGGGCTTTAAGGGAGCAGTTCTTC

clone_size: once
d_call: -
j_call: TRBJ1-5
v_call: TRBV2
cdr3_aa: CASSDPDGQPQHF
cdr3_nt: TGTGCCAGCAGTGACCCCGACGGGCAGCCCCAGCATTTT